The 4 T cell receptor beta chains in this list originate from one sample, sequenced in a study of graft-versus-host responses after intestinal transplantation. Their antigens are not known. Here immunoSEQ multiplex PCR was the method, and the copy in TCRdb shows in-frame clones only, minus some. The repertoire includes 70,000 to 100,000 clones, about 88% of them detected once, and 0.34% sits in the top ten. The source was unstimulated CD4+ T cells sorted from spleen or lymph node cells, collected before intestinal transplant. Receptor source: a human donor who received an intestinal transplant.

The chain carries TRBV15 and TRBJ2-5; D unresolved. The ends were cut back, 1 base at V and 5 bases at J, with 8 bases in the middle. CDR3 length: 13 residues. Per the germline V gene, CDR1 is LNHNV and CDR2 is YYDKDF (reference sequence). The DNA of the CDR3 is TGTGCCACCAGCAGAGGGGCAGAGGAGACCCAGTACTTC. This translates into CATSRGAEETQYF.

This clone came up once. The V gene is TRBV20-1, the J gene TRBJ1-3; D is unresolved. The CDR3 has 11 amino acids. The V and J ends lost 6 bases and 3 bases respectively, with 6 bases between them. Germline CDR1 and CDR2: DFQATT and SNEGSKA (reference sequence). The CDR3 region is CSATDGNTIYF. Here the CDR3 DNA reads TGCAGTGCCACAGATGGAAACACCATATATTTT.

On this clone itself: The junction shows a germline mismatch at one end, possibly a read error. V gene TRBV7-7 combines with J gene TRBJ2-2, with D unresolved. Per the germline V gene, CDR1 is SSHAT and CDR2 is FNYEAQ (reference sequence). This CDR3 contains 16 residues. CDR3 DNA sequence: TGTGCTAGCAGCTCCCCGGAGCCGGCGAACACCGGGGAGCTGTTTTTT. Protein: CASSSPEPANTGELFF.

This chain uses TRBV28 with TRBJ2-4, with D possibly being TRBD2 (5 bases). CDR3 length: 14 residues. Germline V gives CDR1 MDHEN, CDR2 SYDVKM. Trimming removed 6 bases from V and 3 bases from J, with 12 bases in between. CDR3 sequence: CASSPTGSKNIQYF. The CDR3, as DNA: TGTGCCAGCAGCCCTACGGGGAGCAAAAACATTCAGTACTTC.